The rows below give T cell receptor beta chains drawn from one sample of a study of T cell repertoires in cytomegalovirus infection. TCRdb fed the reads into MiXCR, producing one record per CDR3 protein. The profile shows 350,000 to 550,000 distinct CDR3 sequences, approximately 30% of them singletons. Sequencing used PBMCs. Receptors originate from a human donor in good health (CMV status not recorded). Some clones in this sample may be carry-over from other donors' samples. The CDR3 runs from the conserved cysteine through the conserved F or W. A D gene is named only where the DNA matches it firmly. Clone size is given for some rows only: seen once, a few or many times, or a class if the clone is expanded.

d_gene: TRBD1
abundance: .
v_gene: TRBV18
j_gene: TRBJ2-1
CDR3nt: TGTGCCAGCCGGCCCGGGACAGGGGTGCTTGAGCAGTTCTTC
CDR3aa: CASRPGTGVLEQFF

d_gene: TRBD1
abundance: .
v_gene: TRBV6-5
j_gene: TRBJ2-7
CDR3nt: TGTGCCAGCAGTTACCAGCAACCTGGACAGGGCGCCTACGAGCAGTACTTC
CDR3aa: CASSYQQPGQGAYEQYF

d_gene: TRBD1
abundance: .
v_gene: TRBV29-1
j_gene: TRBJ1-2
CDR3nt: TGCAGCGTCAGGGGGAACCACTATGGCTACACCTTC
CDR3aa: CSVRGNHYGYTF

d_gene: .
abundance: .
v_gene: TRBV2
j_gene: TRBJ2-3
CDR3nt: TGTGCCAGCAGTGAAGGAGTAGGTGGGTGGGGCACAGATACGCAGTATTTT
CDR3aa: CASSEGVGGWGTDTQYF

d_gene: .
abundance: .
v_gene: TRBV6-1
j_gene: TRBJ2-1
CDR3nt: TGTGCCAGCAGCCCCGGGAACCCTAGGACGTTCAATGAGCAGTTCTTC
CDR3aa: CASSPGNPRTFNEQFF

d_gene: .
abundance: many
v_gene: TRBV7-2
j_gene: TRBJ2-2
CDR3nt: TGTGCCAGCAGCTTACGACAGCGCAACACCGGGGAGCTGTTTTTT
CDR3aa: CASSLRQRNTGELFF

d_gene: TRBD1
abundance: .
v_gene: TRBV5-6
j_gene: TRBJ2-7
CDR3nt: TGTGCCAGCAGCTCCCGTCGGCAGGGGGTCCTATGGGAGCAGTACTTC
CDR3aa: CASSSRRQGVLWEQYF

d_gene: TRBD1
abundance: .
v_gene: TRBV19
j_gene: TRBJ1-5
CDR3nt: TGTGCCAGTAGTCGGACAGGGTGGGTTAATCAGCCCCAGCATTTT
CDR3aa: CASSRTGWVNQPQHF

d_gene: .
abundance: once
v_gene: TRBV7-9
j_gene: TRBJ2-1
CDR3nt: TGTGCCAGCAGCTTACAGAGGAGAAACAATGAGCAGTTCTTC
CDR3aa: CASSLQRRNNEQFF

d_gene: .
abundance: .
v_gene: TRBV2
j_gene: TRBJ2-2
CDR3nt: TGTGCCAGCAGTCCTCCCCCAGGAGACACCGGGGAGCTGTTTTTT
CDR3aa: CASSPPPGDTGELFF

d_gene: TRBD2
abundance: .
v_gene: TRBV24-1
j_gene: TRBJ2-2
CDR3nt: TGTGCCACCAGTGCGGCTAAGGGACTAGCGGCCGGGGAGCTGTTTTTT
CDR3aa: CATSAAKGLAAGELFF

d_gene: TRBD1
abundance: many
v_gene: TRBV7-2
j_gene: TRBJ1-1
CDR3nt: TGTGCCAGCAGCCGGGACAGGGACACTGAAGCTTTCTTT
CDR3aa: CASSRDRDTEAFF

d_gene: .
abundance: .
v_gene: TRBV19
j_gene: TRBJ2-7
CDR3nt: TGTGCCAGTAGTGCGGGACCGCCGTGGGAGCAGTACTTC
CDR3aa: CASSAGPPWEQYF

d_gene: TRBD2
abundance: .
v_gene: TRBV6-5
j_gene: TRBJ2-3
CDR3nt: TGTGCCAGCAGTGCTGCGTGGGCGGGGGTTGTTGGTACGCAGTATTTT
CDR3aa: CASSAAWAGVVGTQYF

d_gene: TRBD1
abundance: few
v_gene: TRBV29-1
j_gene: TRBJ1-1
CDR3nt: TGCACCCCACATTTGACAGGGGAAACTGAAGCTTTTTTT
CDR3aa: CTPHLTGETEAFF

d_gene: TRBD1
abundance: .
v_gene: TRBV20-1
j_gene: TRBJ1-4
CDR3nt: TGCAGTGCTAGAGATGGCAGGGGGATCGAAAAACTGTTTTTT
CDR3aa: CSARDGRGIEKLFF

d_gene: .
abundance: .
v_gene: TRBV5-6
j_gene: TRBJ2-3
CDR3nt: TGTGCCAGCAGCGCCTCCCCCACAGATACGCAGTATTTT
CDR3aa: CASSASPTDTQYF

d_gene: .
abundance: .
v_gene: TRBV6-2/TRBV6-3
j_gene: TRBJ1-1
CDR3nt: TGTTCCAGCAGTGGGCGGCACACTGAAGCTTTCTTT
CDR3aa: CSSSGRHTEAFF

d_gene: .
abundance: many
v_gene: TRBV12-3/TRBV12-4
j_gene: TRBJ2-7
CDR3nt: TGTGCCAGCAGCCCACCGTTGACGGGGGGCTTTAACGAGCAGTACTTC
CDR3aa: CASSPPLTGGFNEQYF

d_gene: .
abundance: few
v_gene: TRBV4-2
j_gene: TRBJ1-4
CDR3nt: TGTGCCAGCAGAGAGGCGGGGGGGGATGAAAAACTGTTTTTT
CDR3aa: CASREAGGDEKLFF

d_gene: TRBD1
abundance: .
v_gene: TRBV7-6
j_gene: TRBJ2-5
CDR3nt: TGTGCCAGCAGCCTAATCGACAGGGGTCAAGAGACCCAGTACTTC
CDR3aa: CASSLIDRGQETQYF

d_gene: .
abundance: many
v_gene: TRBV7-6
j_gene: TRBJ2-7
CDR3nt: TGTGCCAGCGCGAGGAGCGCGGGAAACTACGAGCAGTACTTC
CDR3aa: CASARSAGNYEQYF

d_gene: .
abundance: few
v_gene: TRBV2
j_gene: TRBJ2-1
CDR3nt: TGTGCCAGCAGTGAAGCGCTTAGGGGGTCTTCCTACAATGAGCAGTTCTTC
CDR3aa: CASSEALRGSSYNEQFF

d_gene: TRBD1
abundance: few
v_gene: TRBV2
j_gene: TRBJ1-4
CDR3nt: TGTGCCAGCGTGGGACAGGGCCACCGGCGGACTAATGAAAAACTGTTTTTT
CDR3aa: CASVGQGHRRTNEKLFF

d_gene: .
abundance: many
v_gene: TRBV29-1
j_gene: TRBJ1-4
CDR3nt: TGCAGCGCGAGGACAGTTAATGAAAAACTGTTTTTT
CDR3aa: CSARTVNEKLFF

d_gene: .
abundance: many
v_gene: TRBV27
j_gene: TRBJ1-6
CDR3nt: TGTGCCAGCAGTTTAGGGACCGGGACATTGCTGGATTCACCCCTCCACTTT
CDR3aa: CASSLGTGTLLDSPLHF

d_gene: .
abundance: many
v_gene: TRBV7-8
j_gene: TRBJ2-1
CDR3nt: TGTGCCAGCAGCTCCCCAAGACAGAACAATGAGCAGTTCTTC
CDR3aa: CASSSPRQNNEQFF

d_gene: .
abundance: .
v_gene: TRBV4-1
j_gene: TRBJ2-7
CDR3nt: TGCGCCAGCAGCCAAGATTGGGCAGGTGGGGCCTCCGAGCAGTACTTC
CDR3aa: CASSQDWAGGASEQYF

d_gene: .
abundance: .
v_gene: TRBV4-1
j_gene: TRBJ2-7
CDR3nt: TGCGCCAGCAGCCAAGATTACGCGGGGAGACACTACGAGCAGTACTTC
CDR3aa: CASSQDYAGRHYEQYF

d_gene: .
abundance: few
v_gene: TRBV27
j_gene: TRBJ2-7
CDR3nt: TGTGCCAGCAGGATGAGGGACTCTGCCCCCTACGAGCAGTACTTC
CDR3aa: CASRMRDSAPYEQYF

d_gene: .
abundance: .
v_gene: TRBV2
j_gene: TRBJ1-5
CDR3nt: TGTGCCAGCAGTGAGCGACAGGCGACCAATCAGCCCCAGCATTTT
CDR3aa: CASSERQATNQPQHF

d_gene: TRBD1
abundance: .
v_gene: TRBV7-9
j_gene: TRBJ2-7
CDR3nt: TGTGCCAGCAGTTTTAGGACAGGGGCAAAGTACGAGCAGTACTTC
CDR3aa: CASSFRTGAKYEQYF

d_gene: .
abundance: .
v_gene: TRBV20-1
j_gene: TRBJ2-7
CDR3nt: TGCAGTGCTAGAGATCCGGACCGGACCTACGAGCAGTACTTC
CDR3aa: CSARDPDRTYEQYF

d_gene: .
abundance: .
v_gene: TRBV4-1
j_gene: TRBJ1-2
CDR3nt: TGCGCCAGCAGCCAAGAAAGTTCCTATGGCTACACCTTC
CDR3aa: CASSQESSYGYTF

d_gene: .
abundance: .
v_gene: TRBV20-1
j_gene: TRBJ2-1
CDR3nt: TGCAGTGCCAGGACAGCGAGCTCCTACAATGAGCAGTTCTTC
CDR3aa: CSARTASSYNEQFF

d_gene: .
abundance: many
v_gene: TRBV6-1
j_gene: TRBJ2-1
CDR3nt: TGTGCCAGCAGTGACGAAGGATTCAACAATGAGCAGTTCTTC
CDR3aa: CASSDEGFNNEQFF

d_gene: .
abundance: many
v_gene: TRBV12-3/TRBV12-4
j_gene: TRBJ2-5
CDR3nt: TGTGCCAGCAGCCTAACAGGGCAAGGAAGAGAGACCCAGTACTTC
CDR3aa: CASSLTGQGRETQYF

d_gene: .
abundance: few
v_gene: TRBV2
j_gene: TRBJ1-1
CDR3nt: TGTGCCAGCAGTGCCCAGGGGTACACTGAAGCTTTCTTT
CDR3aa: CASSAQGYTEAFF

d_gene: TRBD2
abundance: .
v_gene: TRBV6-2/TRBV6-3
j_gene: TRBJ2-5
CDR3nt: TGTGCCAGCAGTACGGGGGCCCTAGCGGGGGGTCCTCAAGAGACCCAGTACTTC
CDR3aa: CASSTGALAGGPQETQYF

d_gene: .
abundance: .
v_gene: TRBV20-1
j_gene: TRBJ1-5
CDR3nt: TGCAGTGCTAGAGATAGAAAGAATGTAGGCAATCAGCCCCAGCATTTT
CDR3aa: CSARDRKNVGNQPQHF

d_gene: .
abundance: many
v_gene: TRBV12-3/TRBV12-4
j_gene: TRBJ2-1
CDR3nt: TGTGCCAGCAGTGTACCGGGACGCACGTCCTACAATGAGCAGTTCTTC
CDR3aa: CASSVPGRTSYNEQFF

d_gene: .
abundance: many
v_gene: TRBV7-2
j_gene: TRBJ1-6
CDR3nt: TGTGCCAGCAGCTTTGGGTCGTATTCACCCCTCCACTTT
CDR3aa: CASSFGSYSPLHF

d_gene: .
abundance: few
v_gene: TRBV12-3/TRBV12-4
j_gene: TRBJ1-5
CDR3nt: TGTGCCAGCAGCGGTTCCCTGGGGCCCAATCAGCCCCAGCATTTT
CDR3aa: CASSGSLGPNQPQHF

d_gene: TRBD2
abundance: .
v_gene: TRBV19
j_gene: TRBJ2-1
CDR3nt: TGTGCCACGCACTGGCGGGGGGGCAACAATGAGCAGTTCTTC
CDR3aa: CATHWRGGNNEQFF